Below are 20 T cell receptor beta chains sequenced from a single sample in a study of memory CD4+ T cells and cytomegalovirus serostatus. Single viable CD3+CD4+CD8-CD45RO+ cells were sorted as the memory CD4+ T cells. Profiling relied on immunoSEQ multiplex PCR, and the TCRdb table lists in-frame clones only, not all of them. The table has approximately 61,000 clones, more than 75% seen once; the top ten hold about 0.8%. Sequencing used memory CD4+ T cells from blood. The receptor source for this set is an adult in good health and CMV-seronegative.

The J gene is TRBJ2-3, the V gene TRBV4-2, with 9 positions matching TRBD2. The CDR3 runs to 18 residues. V lost 0 bases and J lost 2; bases outside the gene matches: 9. The germline gives CDR1 LGHNA, CDR2 YNFKEQ. The CDR3 DNA reads as TGTGCCAGCAGCCAAGATTTAAGGCGGGGGGGGTACACAGATACGCAGTATTTT. Translated, it gives CASSQDLRRGGYTDTQYF.

A single count supports this clone. The rearrangement joins TRBV19 to TRBJ2-1, with 12 nucleotides matching TRBD2. With 5 bases clipped from V and 4 bases from J, the junction kept 6 bases outside the gene matches. The CDR3 extends over 16 amino acids. Germline CDR1 reads LNHDA; CDR2 reads SQIVND (reference sequence). CDR3 sequence (DNA): TGTGCCAGTAGTGCCCCCCTAGCGGGAGGGTACAATGAGCAGTTCTTC. Its protein product is CASSAPLAGGYNEQFF.

A remark on this clone: This same CDR3 is encoded by further DNA sequences in the sample. V is TRBV6-5 and J is TRBJ2-7, with no clear D. V was cut by 4 bases and J by 4 bases, with 8 bases left in between. Germline values: CDR1 MNHEY, CDR2 SVGAGI. This CDR3 comprises 12 residues. CDR3 in DNA: TGTGCCAGCAGTTCTGGAGTATACGAGCAGTACTTC. Encoded protein: CASSSGVYEQYF.

This chain uses TRBV5-1 with TRBJ1-1, with 7 bases fitting TRBD1. The V segment lost 2 bases and the J segment 6 bases; nucleotides outside the gene matches: 4. The CDR3 has 13 residues. The germline gives CDR1 SGHRS, CDR2 YFSETQ. CDR3 DNA: TGCGCCAGCAGCTTCCTTGGACAGGCTGAAGCTTTCTTT. This translates into CASSFLGQAEAFF.

This clone was picked up a small number of times. The rearrangement joins TRBV28 to TRBJ2-3; a possible D gene is TRBD2 (7 bases). The CDR3 covers 14 residues. CDR1 is MDHEN, CDR2 SYDVKM, per germline. Trimming stripped 4 bases from V and 3 bases from J, with 11 bases between. CDR3 DNA sequence: TGTGCCAGCAGTTCGGGGGGCCTTACAGATACGCAGTATTTT. As protein: CASSSGGLTDTQYF.

The V and J genes are TRBV7-9 and TRBJ1-2, with 12 bases aligning to TRBD1. The germline V gene encodes CDR1 SEHNR and CDR2 FQNEAQ (reference sequence). The CDR3 sequence is 14 residues long. J lost 8 bases, V lost 3 bases, and 4 bases had no gene match. This CDR3 is CASSFGDRGRGYTF. The CDR3, as DNA: TGTGCCAGCAGCTTTGGGGACAGGGGGCGAGGCTACACCTTC.

This chain joins TRBV11-2 and TRBJ2-6; unclear D gene. Germline V CDR1 and CDR2: SGHAT, FQNNGV. The V and J ends lost 1 base and 0 bases respectively, with 4 bases between them. The CDR3 has 15 residues. CDR3 sequence: CASSLAPSGANVLTF. CDR3 coding DNA: TGTGCCAGCAGCTTAGCCCCCTCTGGGGCCAACGTCCTGACTTTC. The complete variable domain, with remaining parts taken from reference TRBV11-2 and TRBJ2-6, reads EAGVAQSPRYKIIEKRQSVAFWCNPISGHATLYWYQQILGQGPKLLIQFQNNGVVDDSQLPKDRFSAERLKGVDSTLKIQPAKLEDSAVYLCASSLAPSGANVLTFGAGSRLTVL.

The V and J genes are TRBV30 and TRBJ2-7, with D possibly being TRBD1 (6 bases). CDR1 and CDR2 (germline): GTSNPN, SVGIG (reference sequence). V lost 3 bases and J lost 0, with 9 bases in between. The CDR3 has 13 residues. The CDR3, as DNA: TGTGCCTGGAGGGGGGCCTACTCCTACGAGCAGTACTTC. Amino acids: CAWRGAYSYEQYF.

CDR3 region: CASTLSPGAATEAFF. In DNA, the CDR3 is TGTGCCAGCACCCTTTCTCCAGGGGCGGCGACTGAAGCTTTCTTT. The rearrangement joins TRBV7-3 to TRBJ1-1, with D perhaps matching TRBD1 (6 bases). The CDR3 runs to 15 residues. The V end lost 7 bases, the J end lost 5 bases, and 20 bases lay between the germline ends. Germline V gene data show CDR1 as SGHTA and CDR2 as FQGTGA.

In regard to this clone: One end of the junction varies from germline; a read error may be responsible. V and J are TRBV6-5 and TRBJ1-1; 9 nucleotides align to TRBD1. The germline V gene has CDR1 MNHEY and CDR2 SVGAGI. CDR3 size: 13 residues. The CDR3 reads CASSYTGTGRRIF. The CDR3 DNA reads as TGTGCCAGCAGTTACACCGGGACAGGGAGGAGGATCTTT.

The J gene is TRBJ1-6, the V gene TRBV30; tentatively, D is TRBD1 (6 bases). The CDR3 is 13 amino acids. Germline V gene lookup returns CDR1 GTSNPN and CDR2 SVGIG (reference sequence). The CDR3 region has the DNA TGTGCTGGTGCGAGAGGGGGTTGGGGGGCCCTCCACTTT. It codes for CAGARGGWGALHF.

This sequence joins TRBV6-7 and TRBJ1-5; maybe TRBD1 (5 bases). TRBV6-7 qualifies as an ORF whose function is uncertain. Deletions cut 2 bases from V and 13 bases from J, with 9 bases between. The CDR3 length is 11 residues. CDR3 bases: TGTGCCAGCAGTTACGCGGGGCCGCAGCATTTT. Residues: CASSYAGPQHF.

This clone was detected only once. The V call is TRBV29-1, the J call TRBJ2-1; TRBD1 agrees at 9 bases. J was trimmed by 8 bases and V by 2 bases; bases with no gene match: 19. CDR1 is SQVTM, CDR2 ANQGSEA, per germline. This CDR3 comprises 18 residues. CDR3 sequence reads: CSVELFGTGSAGGDEQFF. The CDR3 region has the DNA TGCAGCGTTGAACTCTTTGGGACAGGGTCGGCGGGTGGGGATGAGCAGTTCTTC.

This clone was observed a handful of times. V gene TRBV4-1 combines with J gene TRBJ1-5, with D unclear. V lost 1 base, J lost 2 bases, and 15 bases lay in between. The CDR3 extends over 17 amino acids. Germline V gene lookup returns CDR1 MGHRA and CDR2 YSYEKL. This chain's CDR3 is CASSQGRARSGNQPQHF. The CDR3 coding sequence is TGCGCCAGCAGCCAAGGTCGGGCCCGTTCGGGCAATCAGCCCCAGCATTTT.

The chain employs TRBV29-1 and TRBJ1-2; D may be TRBD1 (6 bases). CDR1 is SQVTM, CDR2 ANQGSEA, per germline. V lost 5 bases to trimming and J lost 4 bases, with 14 bases between them. The CDR3 spans 13 residues. The CDR3: CSVMKGGSYGYTF. The DNA of the CDR3 is TGCAGCGTTATGAAGGGGGGGAGCTATGGCTACACCTTC.

The chain is built from TRBV19 and TRBJ2-7; D might be TRBD1 (7 bases). The V end was cut by 11 bases, the J end by 8 bases, with 28 bases between. Germline V gene data show CDR1 as LNHDA and CDR2 as SQIVND (reference sequence). This CDR3 is 15 amino acids long. The CDR3 coding sequence is TGTGCCGGTACAGGGGCACCACTAGCCCCGGGGAAGCAGTACTTC. Its translation: CAGTGAPLAPGKQYF.

This chain links TRBV10-3 with TRBJ2-1; 7 bases align to TRBD1. The CDR3 has 16 residues. Unmatched junction bases numbered 5, after V lost 0 bases and J lost 3 bases. Germline V gene lookup returns CDR1 ENHRY and CDR2 SYGVKD. CDR3 nucleotide sequence: TGTGCCATCAGTGAGTCCGGGGCAGGGGGCTACAATGAGCAGTTCTTC. As protein: CAISESGAGGYNEQFF.

The genes are TRBV2 and TRBJ1-3, with TRBD1 as a possible D gene (6 bases). This CDR3 has 14 residues. Trimming pared 6 bases from V and 0 bases from J, leaving 9 bases between. Germline CDR1 is SNHLY and CDR2 is FYNNEI. CDR3 protein: CASRRQVSGNTIYF. The CDR3 bases are TGTGCCAGCAGACGACAGGTCTCTGGAAACACCATATATTTT. Together with reference TRBV2 and TRBJ1-3, the CDR3 gives the full variable domain: EPEVTQTPSHQVTQMGQEVILRCVPISNHLYFYWYRQILGQKVEFLVSFYNNEISEKSEIFDDQFSVERPDGSNFTLKIRSTKLEDSAMYFCASRRQVSGNTIYFGEGSWLTVV.

This clone was recorded only once. J is TRBJ2-5 and V is TRBV7-3; the D gene is possibly TRBD2 (7 bases). The CDR3 runs 13 residues. Germline V gene data show CDR1 as SGHTA and CDR2 as FQGTGA. Trimming took off 4 bases at V and 9 bases at J, with 15 bases between the two ends. Here the CDR3 reads CASSSKGGDSQYF. Here the CDR3 DNA reads TGTGCCAGCAGCTCTAAGGGGGGGGACTCCCAGTACTTC.

This clone has a single count. Compared with germline, one end of the junction differs, possibly owing to a read error. This chain joins TRBV5-6 and TRBJ2-1, with a tentative D call TRBD1 (5 bases). The CDR3 is 12 amino acids. CDR1 is SGHDT, CDR2 YYEEEE, per germline. This chain's CDR3 is CASSSDTLLSVF. The CDR3 DNA reads as TGTGCCAGCAGCTCGGACACCTTGTTGTCGGTCTTC.